This entry lists 14 T cell receptor beta chains sequenced from one sample in a study of blood T cell repertoires in COVID-19. Repertoires were generated with immunoSEQ multiplex PCR, while TCRdb's copy carries only in-frame clones and drops some. The data contain 84,000 or so clones, around 85% of them seen just once; the ten biggest clones take up approximately 10%. Sequencing was performed on peripheral blood. The receptors were sampled from a man aged 65 to 85 with acute or convalescent COVID-19.

The CDR3 DNA reads as TGTGCCAGCAGCATCGGACAGGCTGGGAAGCAGTTCTTC. Translated, it gives CASSIGQAGKQFF. This sequence joins TRBV7-3 and TRBJ2-1; TRBD1 aligns across 7 bases. With V trimmed by 5 bases and J by 11 bases, 9 bases remained unmatched. Germline assignment: CDR1 SGHTA and CDR2 FQGTGA. This CDR3 region has 13 residues.

The V gene is TRBV7-2, the J gene TRBJ1-4, with TRBD1 matching over 10 bases. After removal of 5 bases from V and 3 bases from J, the junction contained 6 bases not matched to a gene. This CDR3 spans 16 amino acids. Germline CDR1 reads SGHTA; CDR2 reads FQGNSA. CDR3 nucleotides: TGTGCCAGCAGCGGGACAGGGGTCTCGGCTAATGAAAAACTGTTTTTT. Its protein is CASSGTGVSANEKLFF.

The gene calls are TRBV4-1 and TRBJ2-1, with 13 bases fitting TRBD2. Looked up from germline, CDR1 is MGHRA and CDR2 is YSYEKL. V lost 4 bases and J lost 4; bases outside the gene matches: 7. The CDR3 contains 17 residues. CDR3: CASSPPGLAGRYNEQFF. The CDR3 DNA sequence: TGCGCCAGCAGCCCCCCGGGACTAGCGGGGCGGTACAATGAGCAGTTCTTC.

CDR3 DNA: TGTGCCATCAGTGAGACAGTTAGAAACACCATATATTTT. Amino acid sequence: CAISETVRNTIYF. This rearrangement joins TRBV10-3 to TRBJ1-3; D is unresolved. CDR1 ENHRY and CDR2 SYGVKD come from the germline V gene. The germline V and J ends were trimmed by 2 bases and 5 bases, with 7 bases remaining between them. CDR3 length: 13 residues.

Turning to this clone: This same CDR3 is encoded by further DNA sequences in the sample. V and J are TRBV29-1 and TRBJ1-2, with 8 bases matching TRBD1. With V trimmed by 4 bases and J by 0 bases, 13 bases remained unmatched. CDR3 length equals 17 residues. Germline CDR1 reads SQVTM; CDR2 reads ANQGSEA. The CDR3 DNA reads TGCAGCGTTGTAGGCGGGACAGGCGGTTCGACTAACTATGGCTACACCTTC. Its protein is CSVVGGTGGSTNYGYTF.

This clone appeared a few times. J is TRBJ1-4 and V is TRBV5-1; 8 bases fit TRBD1. Germline values: CDR1 SGHRS, CDR2 YFSETQ. There are 14 residues in the CDR3. J gave up 5 bases and V 3 bases, and 3 bases lay outside the gene matches. This chain's CDR3 is CASSYGTGNEKLFF. The CDR3 DNA reads as TGCGCCAGCAGCTACGGGACAGGAAATGAAAAACTGTTTTTT.

This clone was observed a handful of times. The chain carries TRBV11-2 and TRBJ1-1; 7 nucleotides align to TRBD1. CDR1 SGHAT and CDR2 FQNNGV come from the germline V gene. J was trimmed by 1 base and V by 4 bases; bases with no gene match: 3. This CDR3 region has 14 residues. For the CDR3, the DNA is TGTGCCAGCAGCTGGGGGACAGCGAACACTGAAGCTTTCTTT. This sequence encodes CASSWGTANTEAFF.

The V call is TRBV4-1, the J call TRBJ1-1, with D possibly matching TRBD1 (6 bases). The CDR3 runs to 14 residues. Trimming removed 5 bases from V and 1 base from J, with 11 bases in between. Germline V CDR1 and CDR2: MGHRA, YSYEKL. The CDR3 DNA is TGCGCCAGCAGCGCCGGGACACAGAACACTGAAGCTTTCTTT. It is translated as CASSAGTQNTEAFF.

This chain connects TRBV7-8 to TRBJ2-2; 8 bases fit TRBD2. With V trimmed by 0 bases and J by 1 base, 1 base remained unmatched. The V gene's germline CDR1 is SGHVS and CDR2 FQNEAQ. CDR3 length: 16 residues. CDR3 region: CASSLAAGGNTGELFF. The DNA for the CDR3 is TGTGCCAGCAGCTTAGCTGCGGGGGGGAACACCGGGGAGCTGTTTTTT.

The chain couples TRBV11-2 to TRBJ2-4; TRBD2 matches 11 bases. This CDR3 spans 16 amino acids. V lost 5 bases and J lost 7; bases outside the gene matches: 10. Germline V lookup: CDR1 SGHAT, CDR2 FQNNGV. The CDR3 spells CASSPTTSGDRNIQYF. The DNA for the CDR3 is TGTGCCAGCAGCCCTACGACTAGCGGGGACCGGAACATTCAGTACTTC.

This clone has just a few counts. This CDR3 is CASSPSGGPSSPLHF. CDR3 in DNA: TGTGCCAGCAGCCCTTCAGGGGGGCCAAGTTCACCCCTCCACTTT. V gene TRBV3-1 (or the pseudogene TRBV3-2) combines with J gene TRBJ1-6, with 7 bases fitting TRBD1. This CDR3 comprises 15 residues. Trimming cost V 4 bases and J 9 bases; bases outside gene matches: 9. Per the germline V gene, CDR1 is LGHDT and CDR2 is YNNKEL (reference sequence).

The rearrangement links TRBV14 to TRBJ2-6; the D is unclear. CDR3 size: 15 residues. Per the germline V gene, CDR1 is SGHDN and CDR2 is FVKESK. V lost 4 bases, J lost 0 bases, and 7 bases lay in between. CDR3 loop: CASSPLNSGANVLTF. The CDR3 DNA follows: TGTGCCAGCAGCCCCCTAAACTCTGGGGCCAACGTCCTGACTTTC.

V is TRBV19 and J is TRBJ2-5; 16 bases match TRBD2. Germline-derived CDR1 and CDR2 are LNHDA and SQIVND (reference sequence). This CDR3 comprises 15 residues. The trim removed 11 bases at V and 5 bases at J, leaving 8 bases unmatched. The CDR3 reads CAGTSGGALVETQYF. The CDR3 coding sequence is TGTGCCGGGACTAGCGGGGGGGCCCTGGTGGAGACCCAGTACTTC.

V is TRBV5-1 and J is TRBJ1-6, with 9 positions matching TRBD1. The germline V gene encodes CDR1 SGHRS and CDR2 YFSETQ. J gave up 4 bases and V 0 bases, and 5 bases lay outside the gene matches. This CDR3 has 17 amino acids. This CDR3 is CASSLAQGTGYNSPLHF. The CDR3 coding sequence is TGCGCCAGCAGCTTGGCTCAAGGGACAGGGTATAATTCACCCCTCCACTTT.